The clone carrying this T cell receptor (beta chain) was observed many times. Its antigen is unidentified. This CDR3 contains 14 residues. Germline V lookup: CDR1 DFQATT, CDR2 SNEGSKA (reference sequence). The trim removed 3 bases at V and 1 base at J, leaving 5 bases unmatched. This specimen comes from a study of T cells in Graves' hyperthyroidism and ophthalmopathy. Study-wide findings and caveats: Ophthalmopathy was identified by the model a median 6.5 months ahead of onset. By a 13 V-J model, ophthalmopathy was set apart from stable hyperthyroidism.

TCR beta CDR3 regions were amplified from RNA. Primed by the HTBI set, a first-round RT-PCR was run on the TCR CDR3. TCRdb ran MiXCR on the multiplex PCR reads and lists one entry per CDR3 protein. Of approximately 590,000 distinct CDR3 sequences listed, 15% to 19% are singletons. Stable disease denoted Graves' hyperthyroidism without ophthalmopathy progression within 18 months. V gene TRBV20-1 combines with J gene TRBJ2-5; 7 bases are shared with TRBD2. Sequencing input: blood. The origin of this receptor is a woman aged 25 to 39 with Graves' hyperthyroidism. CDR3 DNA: TGCAGTGCTAGCGGAGCGGGGTCCCAAGAGACCCAGTACTTC. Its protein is CSASGAGSQETQYF.